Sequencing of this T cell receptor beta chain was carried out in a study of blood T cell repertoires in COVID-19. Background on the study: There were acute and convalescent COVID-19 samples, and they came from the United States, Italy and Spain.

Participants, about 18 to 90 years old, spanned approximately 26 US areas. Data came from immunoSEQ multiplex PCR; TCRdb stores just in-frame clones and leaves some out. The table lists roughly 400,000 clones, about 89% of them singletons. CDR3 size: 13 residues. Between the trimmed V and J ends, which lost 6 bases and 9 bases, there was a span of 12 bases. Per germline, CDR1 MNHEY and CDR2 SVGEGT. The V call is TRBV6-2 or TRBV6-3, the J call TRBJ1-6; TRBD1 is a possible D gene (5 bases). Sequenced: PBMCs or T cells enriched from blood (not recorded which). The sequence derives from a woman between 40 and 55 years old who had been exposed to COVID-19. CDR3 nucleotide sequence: TGTGCCAGCAGCTATACAGGAGCTTCACCCCTCCACTTT. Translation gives CASSYTGASPLHF.